This T cell receptor beta chain was identified during a study of T cells in Graves' hyperthyroidism and ophthalmopathy. Amplification of TCR beta CDR3 regions used RNA as the template. The TCR CDR3 was amplified in a first-round RT-PCR using the HTBI primer set. TCRdb redid the calling of the multiplex PCR reads with MiXCR, one entry per CDR3 protein. The sample records about 560,000 distinct CDR3 sequences, roughly a sixth being singletons. Regarding this clonotype: The antigen is unknown.

Stable Graves' hyperthyroidism meant no ophthalmopathy progression within 18 months. Those with hyperthyroidism were 18 to 65 years old, newly diagnosed, and ill for under 2 months. Study-wide results and caveats: Most expanded thyroid clonotypes above 0.001 also appeared in blood.

The CDR3 runs 18 residues. Trimming cost V 4 bases and J 3 bases; bases outside gene matches: 9. Germline assignment: CDR1 MNHEY and CDR2 SMNVEV (reference sequence). This TCR was recovered from a woman between 18 and 29 years old with Graves' hyperthyroidism. Sequenced: blood. This sequence joins TRBV27 and TRBJ2-1; TRBD2 aligns across 13 bases. The CDR3 bases are TGTGCCAGCAGTTCTGGACTAGCGGGAGTAGAGAACTACAATGAGCAGTTCTTC. Amino acid sequence: CASSSGLAGVENYNEQFF.